These 10 T cell receptor beta chains came from one sample sequenced in a study of post-analysis software for immune sequencing data. Findings of the study overall: Controls showed lower frequencies than patients for a few TRBV segments, and TRBV5-6, TRBV5-1 and TRBV20-1 were among these.

TCR beta cDNA libraries had unique molecular identifiers. TCRdb called the PCR reads again in MiXCR, with one record for every CDR3 protein. The sample consists of under 900,000 distinct CDR3 sequences, approximately 57% of them appearing once. No cognate antigen is known for these TCRs. The sample was blood. These receptors all stem from a girl aged 10-17 years with multiple sclerosis.

The CDR3 spells CASSLAASAGGSNEQFF. In DNA, the CDR3 is TGCGCCAGCAGCTTGGCCGCCTCAGCGGGAGGCTCCAATGAGCAGTTCTTC. The chain uses TRBV5-1 and TRBJ2-1; 9 nucleotides align to TRBD2. V lost 0 bases to trimming and J lost 6 bases; unmatched junction nucleotides: 10. This CDR3 is built from 17 residues. Germline V gene lookup returns CDR1 SGHRS and CDR2 YFSETQ.

This clonotype was observed many times. This chain joins TRBV2 and TRBJ2-7; 8 bases align to TRBD1. V lost 6 bases, J lost 4 bases, and 8 bases stayed unmatched. The CDR3 is 14 residues long. The germline V gene encodes CDR1 SNHLY and CDR2 FYNNEI. The CDR3 bases are TGTGCCAGCAGCCCCGGACAGGGCGAATACGAGCAGTACTTC. As protein: CASSPGQGEYEQYF.

CDR3 protein: CASSYAPGQGAAFF. DNA of the CDR3: TGTGCCAGCAGTTACGCACCGGGACAGGGGGCAGCTTTCTTT. The chain uses TRBV6-5 and TRBJ1-1, with 12 bases lining up with TRBD1. The CDR3 is 14 residues long. The germline V gene has CDR1 MNHEY and CDR2 SVGAGI. Trimming took 2 bases from V and 10 from J; bases not matched to a gene: 5.

This rearrangement joins TRBV6-5 to TRBJ2-3; D remains ambiguous. The CDR3 has 16 residues. Germline CDR1 reads MNHEY; CDR2 reads SVGAGI. The V and J ends lost 6 bases and 0 bases respectively, with 16 bases between them. CDR3 in amino acids: CASRKGPVLSTDTQYF. CDR3 bases: TGTGCCAGCAGAAAAGGCCCGGTCCTTAGCACAGATACGCAGTATTTT.

This chain joins TRBV25-1 and TRBJ2-7; 9 nucleotides match TRBD2. CDR1 and CDR2 (germline): MGHDK, SYGVNS. The V gene end was trimmed by 4 bases and the J gene end by 3 bases; junction bases not matched to a gene: 7. The CDR3 runs to 15 residues. The CDR3 DNA is TGTGCCAGCAGTGCCGTAGCGGGAGACCTCTACGAGCAGTACTTC. Its translation is CASSAVAGDLYEQYF.

V usage is TRBV18 and J usage is TRBJ2-1; D remains ambiguous. CDR1 KGHSH and CDR2 LQKENI come from the germline V gene. This CDR3 comprises 15 residues. V shed 3 bases and J shed 10 bases, with 19 bases lying between them. CDR3 nucleotide sequence: TGTGCCAGCTCACCCGGCCTTGGATCTGCAGCAGAGCAGTTCTTC. It translates to CASSPGLGSAAEQFF.

The V gene is TRBV5-6, the J gene TRBJ2-7, with 8 bases aligning to TRBD2. Trimming cost V 6 bases and J 2 bases; bases outside gene matches: 4. This CDR3 has 13 residues. Germline CDR1 SGHDT, CDR2 YYEEEE. The CDR3 region is CASTATSAYEQYF. The CDR3 bases are TGTGCCAGCACGGCGACTAGCGCCTACGAGCAGTACTTC.

This clonotype was counted only a few times. V gene TRBV5-6 combines with J gene TRBJ2-5, with 8 bases that match TRBD1. Trimming cost V 3 bases and J 2 bases; bases outside gene matches: 3. The CDR3 covers 14 residues. The germline gives CDR1 SGHDT, CDR2 YYEEEE. CDR3 protein: CASSSDRAQETQYF. CDR3 nucleotide sequence: TGTGCCAGCAGCTCGGACAGGGCGCAAGAGACCCAGTACTTC.

This clonotype occurred a few times. This chain joins TRBV5-4 and TRBJ2-7; no reliable D call. Germline lookup yields CDR1 SGHNT and CDR2 YYREEE (reference sequence). The CDR3 has 14 amino acids. The V end was cut by 1 base, the J end by 5 bases, with 13 bases between. The CDR3 region is CASSLTRRGDEQYF. The CDR3 region has the DNA TGTGCCAGCAGCTTGACCAGACGCGGCGACGAGCAGTACTTC.

The V and J genes are TRBV29-1 and TRBJ2-1, with TRBD1 identical over 7 bases. The length of the CDR3 is 15 residues. Trimming at V came to 7 bases and at J to 6 bases, leaving 15 bases not matched to a gene. Germline V gene data show CDR1 as SQVTM and CDR2 as ANQGSEA. CDR3 DNA sequence: TGCAGCGCTAGGTCGACAGGGAAGGGCTTCAATGAGCAGTTCTTC. As protein: CSARSTGKGFNEQFF.